The next 16 T cell receptor beta chains were all read from a single sample in a study of shared clonotypes between healthy human individuals. Sequencing was performed with immunoSEQ multiplex PCR; in TCRdb, only in-frame clones are kept and a portion is missing. This table holds 2 million to 3 million clones, roughly nine tenths found once. The sequenced sample consisted of naive CD4+ T cells sorted from blood. Subset of the sample: CD45RA+ positively selected. These receptors were collected from a man aged 18-30 years in good health.

CDR3 coding DNA: TGCGCCAGCAGCCACCTTATAACGGGACAGGGGGCGCTGGGCACTGAAGCTTTCTTT. This codes for CASSHLITGQGALGTEAFF. The V call is TRBV4-1, the J call TRBJ1-1, with 12 positions matching TRBD1. Looked up from germline, CDR1 is MGHRA and CDR2 is YSYEKL. The CDR3 consists of 19 residues. V lost 3 bases and J lost 4; bases outside the gene matches: 15.

The chain has TRBV5-5 and TRBJ1-6; 9 bases match TRBD1. The V and J ends lost 2 bases and 9 bases, in that order; junction bases with no gene match: 6. Per the germline V gene, CDR1 is SGHKS and CDR2 is YYEKEE (reference sequence). The CDR3 extends over 15 amino acids. The CDR3 region has the DNA TGTGCCAGCAGCTTTGACGGGACAGGGACTTCACCCCTCCACTTT. This encodes CASSFDGTGTSPLHF.

This clone has only a few counts. The chain is built from TRBV28 and TRBJ1-6; the D is unclear. CDR3 length: 15 amino acids. V was pared by 6 bases and J by 5 bases, with 14 bases between. Germline V gives CDR1 MDHEN, CDR2 SYDVKM. CDR3 in amino acids: CASSPIHRDNSPLHF. The CDR3 DNA reads as TGTGCCAGCAGCCCCATCCACCGAGATAATTCACCCCTCCACTTT.

The chain recombines TRBV7-9 with TRBJ2-7; D is unclear. Trimming removed 5 bases at V and 5 bases at J, with 19 bases between. CDR1 is SEHNR and CDR2 is FQNEAQ in the germline V gene (reference sequence). This CDR3 comprises 15 residues. This CDR3 reads CASSPTRLGTHEQYF. The CDR3 coding sequence is TGTGCCAGCAGCCCCACCAGGTTGGGAACCCACGAGCAGTACTTC.

This clone was counted a single time. This chain joins TRBV9 and TRBJ2-2; TRBD2 aligns across 10 bases. The V gene end was trimmed by 4 bases and the J gene end by 9 bases; junction bases not matched to a gene: 15. This CDR3 region has 17 residues. Per the germline V gene, CDR1 is SGDLS and CDR2 is YYNGEE. CDR3 loop: CASSSDRGLASHRELFF. For the CDR3, the DNA is TGTGCCAGCAGCTCCGATAGGGGACTAGCGTCGCACCGGGAGCTGTTTTTT.

This clone has more than one count but fewer than ten. The V call is TRBV6-5, the J call TRBJ2-2, with a weak D call TRBD1 (6 bases). Germline V lookup: CDR1 MNHEY, CDR2 SVGAGI. The CDR3 is 14 amino acids. V was trimmed by 6 bases and J by 4 bases, leaving 12 bases between them. As DNA, the CDR3 is TGTGCCAGCAGCCCCCCAGGGGTCACCGGGGAGCTGTTTTTT. Translating it yields CASSPPGVTGELFF.

V gene TRBV21-1 combines with J gene TRBJ1-6; TRBD1 reflects the table's D call only, with no check against the DNA. TRBV21-1 is termed a pseudogene. CDR3 length: 19 residues. The CDR3 here is CASSKCVLTGSSYNSPLHF. CDR3 bases: TGTGCCAGCAGTAAATGCGTCCTGACAGGCAGCTCCTATAATTCACCCCTCCACTTT.

The rearrangement links TRBV5-1 to TRBJ2-4, with a possible D match to TRBD2 (7 bases). The V and J ends lost 4 bases and 5 bases respectively, with 13 bases between them. This CDR3 comprises 14 residues. CDR1 and CDR2 from the germline V gene are SGHRS and YFSETQ. CDR3 DNA sequence: TGCGCCAGCAGCCCTGGGGGGGGCGAAAACATTCAGTACTTC. Translation: CASSPGGGENIQYF.

Worth noting for this clone: Other DNA sequences in the same sample also yield this CDR3. The chain has TRBV18 and TRBJ2-2; 12 bases match TRBD2. From germline, CDR1 is KGHSH and CDR2 LQKENI. CDR3 length equals 16 residues. V gave up 6 bases and J gave up 1 base; unmatched junction bases: 3. This CDR3 reads CASSQGLAGNTGELFF. The CDR3 DNA reads as TGTGCCAGCTCGCAGGGACTAGCGGGGAACACCGGGGAGCTGTTTTTT.

The rearrangement links TRBV5-1 to TRBJ2-5; 7 nucleotides agree with TRBD1. The trim removed 4 bases at V and 1 base at J, leaving 7 bases unmatched. The CDR3 spans 15 residues. Germline V gives CDR1 SGHRS, CDR2 YFSETQ. The CDR3 nucleotides are TGCGCCAGCAGCCCCGGACAGGCCCTCCAAGAGACCCAGTACTTC. Encoded protein: CASSPGQALQETQYF.

Worth noting for this clone: Other DNA sequences of this sample code for an identical CDR3. CDR3 sequence reads: CASSLAGASGNTIYF. The CDR3 DNA reads as TGCGCCAGCAGCTTGGCCGGAGCTTCTGGAAACACCATATATTTT. V usage is TRBV5-1 and J usage is TRBJ1-3; D remains unclear. With 0 bases removed from V and 1 base from J, the gap between germline ends came to 8 bases. Germline V CDR1 and CDR2: SGHRS, YFSETQ. The CDR3 covers 15 residues.

This chain links TRBV23-1 with TRBJ1-1; D remains unclear. TRBV23-1 is reported as an ORF; its role is uncertain. The ends were cut back, 2 bases at V and 2 bases at J, with 15 bases in the middle. The CDR3 contains 16 residues. The CDR3 loop reads CASSQTEREKNTEAFF. The DNA of the CDR3 is TGCGCCAGCAGTCAAACTGAGCGTGAGAAAAACACTGAAGCTTTCTTT.

Points on this clone: This sample includes further DNA sequences coding for the same CDR3. The genes are TRBV6-5 and TRBJ1-1; possibly TRBD1 for D (6 bases). Germline CDR1 reads MNHEY; CDR2 reads SVGAGI. The CDR3 contains 13 residues. Between the trimmed V and J ends, which lost 0 bases and 7 bases, there was a span of 9 bases. Written as DNA, the CDR3 is TGTGCCAGCAGTTACTCGACAGGACTTGAAGCTTTCTTT. It specifies CASSYSTGLEAFF.

The chain couples TRBV28 to TRBJ1-6, with D tentatively TRBD1 (5 bases). The CDR3 extends over 14 amino acids. Trimming removed 7 bases from V and 9 bases from J, with 16 bases in between. CDR1 is MDHEN and CDR2 is SYDVKM in the germline V gene. The CDR3 protein is CASNLGPPGSPLHF. The DNA for the CDR3 is TGTGCCAGCAACTTGGGACCGCCAGGTTCACCCCTCCACTTT.

The sample holds one count of this clone. The V call is TRBV28, the J call TRBJ1-1; the D is unclear. Germline assignment: CDR1 MDHEN and CDR2 SYDVKM. Trimming cost V 2 bases and J 7 bases, with 8 bases left between them. The CDR3 is 12 residues long. This CDR3 reads CASSLGGSEAFF. The CDR3 nucleotides read TGTGCCAGCAGTTTAGGCGGCAGTGAAGCTTTCTTT.

CDR3 region: CASSSAGLSNSPLHF. CDR3 in DNA: TGTGCCAGCAGTTCGGCGGGACTATCAAATTCACCCCTCCACTTT. The chain combines TRBV28 with TRBJ1-6; the D gene is possibly TRBD1 (5 bases). Germline CDR1 and CDR2: MDHEN and SYDVKM. The CDR3 contains 15 residues. V was cut by 4 bases and J by 7 bases, with 14 bases left in between. Variable domain in full (rest from reference TRBV28 and TRBJ1-6): DVKVTQSSRYLVKRTGEKVFLECVQDMDHENMFWYRQDPGLGLRLIYFSYDVKMKEKGDIPEGYSVSREKKERFSLILESASTNQTSMYLCASSSAGLSNSPLHFGNGTRLTVT.